This is a list of T cell receptor beta chains from one sample in a study of cytomegalovirus exposure and HLA in healthy donors. Here immunoSEQ multiplex PCR was the method, and the copy in TCRdb shows in-frame clones only, minus some. The sample lists about 74,000 clones, 72% occurring once. The sample taken for sequencing was PBMCs. The receptors shown here come from a woman in her thirties or forties in good health and CMV-seropositive. CDR3s include the opening cysteine and the closing phenylalanine or tryptophan. D genes are given only for firm matches. For some rows the clone size is stated as once, few or many, or as a class when expanded; others skip it.

j_call: TRBJ2-3; v_call: TRBV6-5; clone_size: -; d_call: -; cdr3_aa: CASSLQSTDTQYF; cdr3_nt: TGTGCCAGCAGCCTACAGAGCACAGATACGCAGTATTTT
j_call: TRBJ1-2; v_call: TRBV15; clone_size: -; d_call: TRBD1; cdr3_aa: CATSSSGGTVKNGYGYTF; cdr3_nt: TGTGCCACCAGCAGCTCTGGAGGGACAGTCAAGAATGGCTATGGCTACACCTTC
j_call: TRBJ1-1; v_call: TRBV6-6; clone_size: few; d_call: TRBD1; cdr3_aa: CASRKTGEGTEAFF; cdr3_nt: TGTGCCAGCAGGAAGACAGGGGAGGGCACTGAAGCTTTCTTT
j_call: TRBJ1-2; v_call: TRBV5-1; clone_size: -; d_call: TRBD1; cdr3_aa: CASRLPGTGSYTF; cdr3_nt: TGCGCCAGCCGCCTCCCTGGGACAGGATCCTACACCTTC
j_call: TRBJ1-1; v_call: TRBV28; clone_size: -; d_call: TRBD1; cdr3_aa: CASSFGQGFGTEAFF; cdr3_nt: TGTGCCAGCAGCTTCGGACAGGGTTTCGGAACTGAAGCTTTCTTT
j_call: TRBJ1-3; v_call: TRBV14; clone_size: -; d_call: -; cdr3_aa: CASSPGLSGNTIYF; cdr3_nt: TGTGCCAGCAGCCCGGGGTTGTCTGGAAACACCATATATTTT
j_call: TRBJ2-7; v_call: TRBV4-2; clone_size: -; d_call: TRBD2; cdr3_aa: CASSQDLAASGDYEQYF; cdr3_nt: TGTGCCAGCAGCCAAGATTTGGCAGCTAGCGGGGATTACGAGCAGTACTTC
j_call: TRBJ2-7; v_call: TRBV6-5; clone_size: -; d_call: TRBD2; cdr3_aa: CASSYGPSGKYEQYF; cdr3_nt: TGTGCCAGCAGTTACGGTCCTAGCGGGAAATACGAGCAGTACTTC
j_call: TRBJ2-2; v_call: TRBV28; clone_size: -; d_call: TRBD2; cdr3_aa: CASLESAGASYTGELFF; cdr3_nt: TGTGCCAGCTTAGAATCAGCGGGGGCCTCGTACACCGGGGAGCTGTTTTTT
j_call: TRBJ1-4; v_call: TRBV5-1; clone_size: -; d_call: TRBD1; cdr3_aa: CASSAAGTGAEKLFF; cdr3_nt: TGCGCCAGCAGCGCCGCCGGGACAGGGGCCGAAAAACTGTTTTTT
j_call: TRBJ2-5; v_call: TRBV5-1; clone_size: -; d_call: TRBD1; cdr3_aa: CASSRQGGETQYF; cdr3_nt: TGCGCCAGCAGCCGACAGGGTGGGGAGACCCAGTACTTC
j_call: TRBJ1-1; v_call: TRBV6-1; clone_size: -; d_call: TRBD1; cdr3_aa: CATTQGVATEAFF; cdr3_nt: TGTGCCACAACACAGGGGGTCGCCACTGAAGCTTTCTTT
j_call: TRBJ1-1; v_call: TRBV12-5; clone_size: -; d_call: -; cdr3_aa: CASGLMNTEAFF; cdr3_nt: TGTGCTAGTGGCCTAATGAACACTGAAGCTTTCTTT
j_call: TRBJ2-7; v_call: TRBV28; clone_size: -; d_call: -; cdr3_aa: CASRETVPYEQYF; cdr3_nt: TGTGCCAGCAGAGAGACAGTTCCCTACGAGCAGTACTTC
j_call: TRBJ2-2; v_call: TRBV6-1; clone_size: -; d_call: -; cdr3_aa: CASSGGPSNTGELFF; cdr3_nt: TGTGCCAGCAGTGGGGGGCCTTCGAACACCGGGGAGCTGTTTTTT
j_call: TRBJ1-1; v_call: TRBV28; clone_size: -; d_call: TRBD1; cdr3_aa: CASSSYRGGVDTEAFF; cdr3_nt: TGTGCCAGCAGTTCGTACAGGGGCGGCGTGGACACTGAAGCTTTCTTT
j_call: TRBJ2-3; v_call: TRBV6-6; clone_size: -; d_call: -; cdr3_aa: CASRLPSGETTDTQYF; cdr3_nt: TGTGCCAGCAGACTCCCCTCGGGGGAGACCACAGATACGCAGTATTTT
j_call: TRBJ1-4; v_call: TRBV5-1; clone_size: -; d_call: -; cdr3_aa: CASSYGRATNEKLFF; cdr3_nt: TGCGCCAGCAGCTACGGCAGGGCAACTAATGAAAAACTGTTTTTT
j_call: TRBJ1-5; v_call: TRBV6-5; clone_size: -; d_call: -; cdr3_aa: CASSPRRNNQPQHF; cdr3_nt: TGTGCCAGCAGCCCTCGGCGGAATAATCAGCCCCAGCATTTT
j_call: TRBJ2-7; v_call: TRBV5-1; clone_size: -; d_call: TRBD1; cdr3_aa: CASSRAGGDDEQYF; cdr3_nt: TGCGCCAGCAGCCGGGCAGGGGGCGACGACGAGCAGTACTTC
j_call: TRBJ2-1; v_call: TRBV27; clone_size: -; d_call: TRBD1; cdr3_aa: CASSRDRGLYNEQFF; cdr3_nt: TGTGCCAGCAGTCGGGACAGGGGGCTTTACAATGAGCAGTTCTTC
j_call: TRBJ1-1; v_call: TRBV28; clone_size: -; d_call: -; cdr3_aa: CASSLSQISNTEAFF; cdr3_nt: TGTGCCAGCAGTTTATCTCAGATATCGAACACTGAAGCTTTCTTT
j_call: TRBJ1-2; v_call: TRBV30; clone_size: -; d_call: TRBD1; cdr3_aa: CAWKGSPGQGDYGYTF; cdr3_nt: TGTGCCTGGAAAGGTAGTCCGGGACAGGGGGACTATGGCTACACCTTC
j_call: TRBJ2-1; v_call: TRBV10-3; clone_size: -; d_call: -; cdr3_aa: CAIRSTGDEQFF; cdr3_nt: TGTGCCATCAGGTCGACAGGAGATGAGCAGTTCTTC
j_call: TRBJ1-1; v_call: TRBV30; clone_size: -; d_call: TRBD1; cdr3_aa: CAGITGGGAAFF; cdr3_nt: TGTGCCGGAATCACAGGGGGCGGTGCAGCTTTCTTT
j_call: TRBJ1-1; v_call: TRBV7-9; clone_size: few; d_call: -; cdr3_aa: CASSPGQLSTGAFF; cdr3_nt: TGTGCCAGCAGCCCCGGACAGCTTTCAACGGGAGCTTTCTTT
j_call: TRBJ1-6; v_call: TRBV6-5; clone_size: few; d_call: -; cdr3_aa: CASSRAASPLHF; cdr3_nt: TGTGCCAGCAGTCGAGCAGCGTCACCCCTCCACTTT
j_call: TRBJ1-2; v_call: TRBV19; clone_size: -; d_call: -; cdr3_aa: CASSPQTGNGYTF; cdr3_nt: TGTGCCAGTAGTCCACAAACAGGGAATGGCTACACCTTC
j_call: TRBJ2-5; v_call: TRBV28; clone_size: -; d_call: TRBD2; cdr3_aa: CASSPGGVRETQYF; cdr3_nt: TGTGCCAGCAGTCCCGGGGGGGTTCGGGAGACCCAGTACTTC
j_call: TRBJ1-6; v_call: TRBV30; clone_size: -; d_call: -; cdr3_aa: CAWSVGNGGEPLHF; cdr3_nt: TGTGCCTGGAGTGTAGGCAACGGAGGTGAACCCCTCCACTTT
j_call: TRBJ2-3; v_call: TRBV7-9; clone_size: -; d_call: -; cdr3_aa: CASSLGPPSGLVAQYF; cdr3_nt: TGTGCCAGCAGCTTAGGCCCCCCTAGTGGTCTTGTTGCGCAGTATTTT
j_call: TRBJ2-3; v_call: TRBV23-1; clone_size: -; d_call: -; cdr3_aa: CASSRGEWTDTQYF; cdr3_nt: TGCGCCAGCAGTCGGGGGGAATGGACAGATACGCAGTATTTT
j_call: TRBJ2-1; v_call: TRBV7-2; clone_size: -; d_call: -; cdr3_aa: CASSLKEDHEQFF; cdr3_nt: TGTGCCAGCAGCTTAAAGGAGGACCATGAGCAGTTCTTC
j_call: TRBJ2-3; v_call: TRBV7-2; clone_size: few; d_call: -; cdr3_aa: CASSSYLDNTQYF; cdr3_nt: TGTGCCAGCAGCTCTTACCTTGACAATACGCAGTATTTT
j_call: TRBJ1-6; v_call: TRBV4-2; clone_size: -; d_call: -; cdr3_aa: CASSQGGTGFSPLHF; cdr3_nt: TGTGCCAGCAGCCAAGGAGGTACAGGGTTTTCACCCCTCCACTTT
j_call: TRBJ1-1; v_call: TRBV30; clone_size: -; d_call: -; cdr3_aa: CAWSGRGRTEAFF; cdr3_nt: TGTGCCTGGAGTGGTCGGGGTCGGACTGAAGCTTTCTTT
j_call: TRBJ1-5; v_call: TRBV7-8; clone_size: -; d_call: -; cdr3_aa: CASSLREADNQPQHF; cdr3_nt: TGTGCCAGCAGCTTACGTGAGGCGGACAATCAGCCCCAGCATTTT
j_call: TRBJ1-1; v_call: TRBV7-9; clone_size: -; d_call: -; cdr3_aa: CASSLASRGDTEAFF; cdr3_nt: TGTGCCAGCAGCTTAGCGAGCCGGGGGGACACTGAAGCTTTCTTT
j_call: TRBJ2-7; v_call: TRBV4-1; clone_size: -; d_call: TRBD2; cdr3_aa: CASSHDLAGGFYEQYF; cdr3_nt: TGCGCCAGCAGCCACGATCTAGCGGGGGGTTTCTACGAGCAGTACTTC
j_call: TRBJ1-1; v_call: TRBV30; clone_size: -; d_call: -; cdr3_aa: CAWSHMNTEAFF; cdr3_nt: TGTGCCTGGAGTCACATGAACACTGAAGCTTTCTTT
j_call: TRBJ1-2; v_call: TRBV5-6; clone_size: -; d_call: TRBD1; cdr3_aa: CASSPPGQGRYGYTF; cdr3_nt: TGTGCCAGCAGCCCTCCGGGACAGGGAAGATATGGCTACACCTTC
j_call: TRBJ2-7; v_call: TRBV30; clone_size: -; d_call: -; cdr3_aa: CAWSVSRMGGEQYF; cdr3_nt: TGTGCCTGGAGTGTATCTAGGATGGGAGGCGAGCAGTACTTC
j_call: TRBJ1-1; v_call: TRBV9; clone_size: -; d_call: TRBD1; cdr3_aa: CASSVEGGLNTEAFF; cdr3_nt: TGTGCCAGCAGCGTAGAAGGGGGCCTGAACACTGAAGCTTTCTTT
j_call: TRBJ2-1; v_call: TRBV19; clone_size: few; d_call: TRBD1; cdr3_aa: CASRNTGTGRNEQFF; cdr3_nt: TGTGCCAGTAGAAATACCGGGACAGGGCGCAATGAGCAGTTCTTC
j_call: TRBJ2-2; v_call: TRBV7-2; clone_size: -; d_call: TRBD1; cdr3_aa: CASSSTGIGELFF; cdr3_nt: TGTGCCAGCAGCTCGACAGGGATCGGGGAGCTGTTTTTT
j_call: TRBJ2-2; v_call: TRBV7-2; clone_size: -; d_call: -; cdr3_aa: CASSLALNTGELFF; cdr3_nt: TGTGCCAGCAGCTTAGCTCTAAACACCGGGGAGCTGTTTTTT
j_call: TRBJ1-5; v_call: TRBV11-2; clone_size: -; d_call: TRBD1; cdr3_aa: CASSLNTGANQPQHF; cdr3_nt: TGTGCCAGCAGCTTAAATACAGGGGCCAATCAGCCCCAGCATTTT
j_call: TRBJ1-1; v_call: TRBV10-1; clone_size: -; d_call: -; cdr3_aa: CASSESRGGGEAFF; cdr3_nt: TGCGCCAGCAGTGAGTCGAGAGGCGGAGGAGAAGCTTTCTTT
j_call: TRBJ2-2; v_call: TRBV5-4; clone_size: -; d_call: -; cdr3_aa: CATRRNTGELFF; cdr3_nt: TGTGCCACCCGCAGGAACACCGGGGAGCTGTTTTTT
j_call: TRBJ2-1; v_call: TRBV10-3; clone_size: -; d_call: TRBD2; cdr3_aa: CATRRGTSGSYYNEQFF; cdr3_nt: TGTGCCACCCGCCGGGGGACTAGCGGGAGTTACTACAATGAGCAGTTCTTC
j_call: TRBJ2-7; v_call: TRBV28; clone_size: few; d_call: TRBD2; cdr3_aa: CASRASGPSSYEQYF; cdr3_nt: TGTGCCAGCAGGGCTAGCGGGCCGAGCTCCTACGAGCAGTACTTC
j_call: TRBJ2-7; v_call: TRBV29-1; clone_size: -; d_call: TRBD2; cdr3_aa: CSVRGGLYEQYF; cdr3_nt: TGCAGCGTTCGCGGGGGGCTCTACGAGCAGTACTTC
j_call: TRBJ1-1; v_call: TRBV11-2; clone_size: -; d_call: -; cdr3_aa: CASSFSDRPTEAFF; cdr3_nt: TGTGCCAGCAGCTTCTCCGACAGGCCGACTGAAGCTTTCTTT
j_call: TRBJ1-1; v_call: TRBV30; clone_size: few; d_call: -; cdr3_aa: CAWSAGWPGAFF; cdr3_nt: TGTGCCTGGAGTGCGGGTTGGCCTGGAGCTTTCTTT
j_call: TRBJ1-5; v_call: TRBV30; clone_size: -; d_call: -; cdr3_aa: CAWSDEISNQPQHF; cdr3_nt: TGTGCCTGGAGTGACGAGATTAGCAATCAGCCCCAGCATTTT
j_call: TRBJ2-7; v_call: TRBV6-5; clone_size: -; d_call: TRBD1; cdr3_aa: CASSLSGQGAGEQYF; cdr3_nt: TGTGCCAGCAGCTTGTCGGGACAGGGGGCGGGAGAGCAGTACTTC
j_call: TRBJ1-4; v_call: TRBV5-1; clone_size: few; d_call: -; cdr3_aa: CASSLAQAANEKLFF; cdr3_nt: TGCGCCAGCAGCTTGGCCCAGGCTGCTAATGAAAAACTGTTTTTT
j_call: TRBJ1-2; v_call: TRBV29-1; clone_size: -; d_call: TRBD1; cdr3_aa: CSVDREDRGGYGYPF; cdr3_nt: TGCAGCGTTGATAGAGAGGACAGAGGGGGCTATGGCTACCCCTTC